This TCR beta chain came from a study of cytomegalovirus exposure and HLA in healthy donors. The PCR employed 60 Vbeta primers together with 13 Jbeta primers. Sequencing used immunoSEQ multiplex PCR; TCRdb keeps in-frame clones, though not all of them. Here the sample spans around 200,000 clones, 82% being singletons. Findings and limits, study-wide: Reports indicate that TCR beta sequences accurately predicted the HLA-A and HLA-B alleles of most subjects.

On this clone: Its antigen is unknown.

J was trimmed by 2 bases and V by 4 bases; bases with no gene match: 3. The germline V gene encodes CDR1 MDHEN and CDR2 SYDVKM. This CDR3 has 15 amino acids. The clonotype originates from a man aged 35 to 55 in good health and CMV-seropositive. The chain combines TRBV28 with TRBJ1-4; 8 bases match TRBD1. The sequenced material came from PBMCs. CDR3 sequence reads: CASSYQGATNEKLFF. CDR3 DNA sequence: TGTGCCAGCAGTTACCAGGGGGCGACTAATGAAAAACTGTTTTTT.